The rows below give T cell receptor beta chains drawn from one sample of a study of a mutant IDH1 vaccine in newly diagnosed glioma. This table comes from immunoSEQ multiplex PCR, and its TCRdb copy is limited to in-frame clones, with some not included. The sample holds about 88,000 clones, roughly four fifths seen once. The starting material was PBMCs, obtained from a glioma patient treated with radiotherapy, temozolomide or both. Every receptor here comes from a man in his forties with glioma. Some clones in this sample may be carry-over from other donors' samples. CDR3s include the opening cysteine and the closing phenylalanine or tryptophan. The order of the fields is V gene, D gene, clone size, J gene, CDR3 DNA, CDR3 protein. A D gene is named only where the DNA matches it firmly. Clone size is stated in some rows and not others, as once, few, many or a class when expanded.

TRBV4-1,NA,NA,TRBJ2-7,TGCGCCAGCAGCCAAGAGAGGACACCAAGCTACGAGCAGTACTTC,CASSQERTPSYEQYF
TRBV4-1,TRBD1,once,TRBJ1-6,TGCGCCAGCAGCCAGGGGACAGGGGATAATTCACCCCTCCACTTT,CASSQGTGDNSPLHF
TRBV19,NA,NA,TRBJ1-1,TGTGCCAGTAGCCAGGGATCGGCTAACACTGAAGCTTTCTTT,CASSQGSANTEAFF
TRBV7-9,NA,NA,TRBJ2-5,TGTGCCAGCAGCTTAGACAGGATACAAGAGACCCAGTACTTC,CASSLDRIQETQYF
TRBV30,NA,NA,TRBJ1-3,TGTGCCCGTTCAGCCTCTGGAAACACCATATATTTT,CARSASGNTIYF
TRBV6-5,NA,NA,TRBJ2-3,TGTGCCAGCAGTTACTCCGGGACCGCGAGCACAGATACGCAGTATTTT,CASSYSGTASTDTQYF
TRBV19,NA,NA,TRBJ1-1,TGTGCCAGTATGGCGGTTATGAACACTGAAGCTTTCTTT,CASMAVMNTEAFF
TRBV10-3,TRBD1,NA,TRBJ1-2,TGTGCCATCAGTGAGTCACCCCAGGGGGCCCATGCCTATGGCTACACCTTC,CAISESPQGAHAYGYTF
TRBV6-1,NA,NA,TRBJ1-5,TGTGCCAGCAGCGCAGGGGTGGGCAATCAGCCCCAGCATTTT,CASSAGVGNQPQHF
TRBV4-1,NA,few,TRBJ2-7,TGCGCCAGCAGCCAGCAACGGGACGGCACCTACGAGCAGTACTTC,CASSQQRDGTYEQYF
TRBV2,NA,NA,TRBJ1-5,TGTGCCAGCAGGGAGGGCCGAAGGACGCCCCAGCATTTT,CASREGRRTPQHF
TRBV6-5,NA,NA,TRBJ2-1,TGTGCCAGCAGTTACTCGAGTTCGGGGCGGGGTGAGCAGTTCTTC,CASSYSSSGRGEQFF
TRBV29-1,NA,NA,TRBJ1-2,TGCAGCGTTGATCGCGGGGAAAGGGAAGATGGCTACACCTTC,CSVDRGEREDGYTF
TRBV4-1,NA,NA,TRBJ1-1,TGCGCCAGCAGTCCTTTGGTGGGGGCGGCTGAAGCTTTCTTT,CASSPLVGAAEAFF
TRBV7-9,TRBD2,NA,TRBJ2-1,TGTGCCAGCAGCTTAGAAGGTAGCGGGGGAAAGCAGTTCTTC,CASSLEGSGGKQFF
TRBV6-5,NA,NA,TRBJ1-6,TGTGCCAGCAGTGGGCCTATGGGTCGGGGTTCACCCCTCCACTTT,CASSGPMGRGSPLHF
TRBV5-1,TRBD1,NA,TRBJ1-1,TGCGCCAGCAGCAGGACCGGGACAGGCTCCCCCGAAGCTTTCTTT,CASSRTGTGSPEAFF
TRBV6-1,TRBD2,NA,TRBJ2-5,TGTGCCAGCATTGGGGGACTAGCGGGGAGAGCCCAGTACTTC,CASIGGLAGRAQYF
TRBV2,TRBD1,NA,TRBJ1-2,TGTGCCAGCAACTCACAGGGGGCGCGAGGCTACACCTTC,CASNSQGARGYTF
TRBV2,NA,NA,TRBJ1-1,TGTGCCAGTACACCTAGGGGCCTGAACACTGAAGCTTTCTTT,CASTPRGLNTEAFF
TRBV19,NA,NA,TRBJ1-1,TGTGCCTCAGGACGGAGGAACACTGAAGCTTTCTTT,CASGRRNTEAFF
TRBV2,NA,NA,TRBJ1-1,TGTGCCAGCAGTGAGGGGTGGGCTTTCTTT,CASSEGWAFF
TRBV5-1,TRBD2,many,TRBJ2-3,TGCGCCAGCAGCCAGGGACTAGCGGGGGTAGATACGCAGTATTTT,CASSQGLAGVDTQYF
TRBV25-1,NA,NA,TRBJ2-7,TGTGCCAGCAGTGCACCGGGATTTTACAGCTCCTACGAGCAGTACTTC,CASSAPGFYSSYEQYF
TRBV19,TRBD2,NA,TRBJ2-7,TGTGCCAGTAGTGATCTAGCGGGGGGGCACGAGCAGTACTTC,CASSDLAGGHEQYF
TRBV5-4,NA,NA,TRBJ1-6,TGTGCCAGCAGCCCAGACGCGATTAATTCACCCCTCCACTTT,CASSPDAINSPLHF
TRBV6-5,NA,NA,TRBJ2-2,TGTGCCAGCACTTCAAACACCGGGGAGCTGTTTTTT,CASTSNTGELFF
TRBV29-1,NA,NA,TRBJ1-2,TGCAGCGTTGCGGGGGAAAACTATGGCTACACCTTC,CSVAGENYGYTF
TRBV7-2,TRBD1,NA,TRBJ1-6,TGTGCCAGCAGCCCCGGGACAGGGGTCAATTCACCCCTCCACTTT,CASSPGTGVNSPLHF
TRBV4-1,TRBD1,NA,TRBJ1-1,TGCGCCAGCAGCCCGACAGGGGGGAACACTGAAGCTTTCTTT,CASSPTGGNTEAFF
TRBV11-2,NA,NA,TRBJ1-1,TGTGCCAGCAGCTTAGGGTTGGGCACTGAAGCTTTCTTT,CASSLGLGTEAFF
TRBV7-8,TRBD2,NA,TRBJ2-3,TGTGCCAGCAGCTATACTAGCGGGGGGCTCACAGATACGCAGTATTTT,CASSYTSGGLTDTQYF
TRBV5-4,NA,few,TRBJ2-5,TGTGCCAGCAAACAGGACTGGGGCCAAGAGACCCAGTACTTC,CASKQDWGQETQYF
TRBV5-1,NA,NA,TRBJ1-5,TGCGCCAGCAGGGAGCAGACAGGCCCCAATCAGCCCCAGCATTTT,CASREQTGPNQPQHF
TRBV6-5,NA,NA,TRBJ1-2,TGTGCCAGCCGGAGAGGGGTGTATGGCTACACCTTC,CASRRGVYGYTF
TRBV18,TRBD1,many,TRBJ1-3,TGTGCCAGCTCACCAAAAGCCCCGGGACAGGGGGCTGGAAACACCATATATTTT,CASSPKAPGQGAGNTIYF
TRBV19,TRBD1,NA,TRBJ2-5,TGTGCCAGTAGTCCCGGACAGGTCCAAGAGACCCAGTACTTC,CASSPGQVQETQYF
TRBV15,NA,NA,TRBJ2-5,TGTGCCACCAGCAGAGGTGGGGAGACCCAGTACTTC,CATSRGGETQYF
TRBV5-3,NA,once,TRBJ1-1,TGTGCCAGAAGCTTCGTCGTCTACGGGACGGAGAACACTGAAGCTTTCTTT,CARSFVVYGTENTEAFF
TRBV29-1,TRBD1,NA,TRBJ1-2,TGCAGCGTTGGTGGACAGGTCATCCGTTCCACCTTC,CSVGGQVIRSTF